The rows below give T cell receptor beta chains drawn from one sample of a study of shared clonotypes between healthy human individuals. The protocol was immunoSEQ multiplex PCR, while the TCRdb copy is restricted to in-frame clones and leaves out a portion. The sample yields some 1 million clones, about 74% seen once. The sample was memory CD4+ T cells sorted from blood. Source of these receptors: a man aged 18 to 30 in good health. CDR3s include the opening cysteine and the closing phenylalanine or tryptophan. The order of the fields is clone size, J gene, V gene, D gene, CDR3 protein, CDR3 DNA. A D gene is named only where the DNA matches it firmly. A row's size may be missing; if present it is once, few, many or a size class.

once | TRBJ1-4 | TRBV19 | TRBD1 | CASKAGQGGEKLFF | TGTGCCAGTAAAGCGGGACAGGGGGGAGAAAAACTGTTTTTT
. | TRBJ1-1 | TRBV7-9 | . | CATSRGDTEAFF | TGTGCCACCAGTAGAGGGGACACTGAAGCTTTCTTT
. | TRBJ1-2 | TRBV5-1 | TRBD1 | CASSTGTGDNYGYTF | TGCGCCAGCAGCACCGGGACAGGGGACAACTATGGCTACACCTTC
few | TRBJ1-3 | TRBV6-5 | TRBD1 | CASRGTGGLGNTIYF | TGTGCCAGCAGAGGAACAGGGGGTCTTGGAAACACCATATATTTT
. | TRBJ1-2 | TRBV20-1 | . | CSVPSGEGYTF | TGCAGTGTTCCTTCGGGAGAAGGCTACACCTTC
. | TRBJ2-3 | TRBV4-3 | . | CASSQDWSSQGNTQYF | TGCGCCAGCAGCCAAGATTGGTCTAGCCAAGGGAATACGCAGTATTTT
. | TRBJ2-3 | TRBV7-2 | TRBD2 | CASSWAGAEDTQYF | TGTGCCAGCAGCTGGGCGGGAGCGGAAGATACGCAGTATTTT
few | TRBJ1-4 | TRBV30 | . | CAWSDPGKLFF | TGTGCCTGGAGTGACCCGGGAAAACTGTTTTTT
. | TRBJ2-5 | TRBV27 | . | CASGGWQETQYF | TGTGCCAGCGGAGGATGGCAAGAGACCCAGTACTTC
. | TRBJ2-1 | TRBV29-1 | TRBD2 | CSVGTSGVYNEQFF | TGCAGCGTTGGGACTAGCGGAGTTTACAATGAGCAGTTCTTC
. | TRBJ2-5 | TRBV5-4 | . | CASSLGQNQETQYF | TGTGCCAGCAGCTTGGGACAGAACCAAGAGACCCAGTACTTC
few | TRBJ1-6 | TRBV10-2 | TRBD1 | CASSESSGRGQSPLHF | TGCGCCAGCAGTGAGTCTAGTGGCAGGGGGCAATCACCCCTCCACTTT
. | TRBJ2-1 | TRBV29-1 | . | CSVPGDERTYNEQFF | TGCAGCGTTCCGGGGGACGAGCGGACCTACAATGAGCAGTTCTTC
. | TRBJ2-5 | TRBV7-9 | . | CASRSDRNKETQYF | TGTGCCAGCAGGTCAGACAGGAACAAAGAGACCCAGTACTTC
. | TRBJ2-5 | TRBV10-3 | . | CATGRDQGIQETQYF | TGTGCCACCGGACGGGATCAGGGAATCCAAGAGACCCAGTACTTC
. | TRBJ2-1 | TRBV30 | TRBD2 | CAWRIIRGTSGSRGEQFF | TGTGCCTGGAGGATCATCAGGGGGACTAGCGGGAGTCGGGGTGAGCAGTTCTTC
. | TRBJ1-6 | TRBV18 | TRBD1 | CASSPNYPGQGVYNSPLHF | TGTGCCAGCTCACCTAACTACCCGGGACAGGGGGTCTATAATTCACCCCTCCACTTT
. | TRBJ2-7 | TRBV6-1 | TRBD2 | CASSERSGGPYEQYF | TGTGCCAGCAGTGAGCGGAGCGGGGGGCCCTACGAGCAGTACTTC
. | TRBJ1-1 | TRBV7-9 | . | CASSRAGGAIPEAFF | TGTGCCAGCAGCCGGGCCGGGGGCGCAATCCCTGAAGCTTTCTTT
. | TRBJ1-1 | TRBV15 | . | CATSREAVLMNTEAFF | TGTGCCACCAGCAGAGAGGCAGTTTTGATGAACACTGAAGCTTTCTTT
. | TRBJ2-1 | TRBV5-4 | . | CASSLDSQEQFF | TGTGCCAGCAGCTTGGATAGCCAGGAGCAGTTCTTC
. | TRBJ2-7 | TRBV9 | TRBD1 | CASSGRTGGNNEQYF | TGTGCCAGCAGCGGGCGGACAGGGGGCAACAACGAGCAGTACTTC
. | TRBJ2-7 | TRBV10-3 | TRBD1 | CAISDHTGAEQYF | TGTGCCATCAGTGATCATACAGGGGCCGAGCAGTACTTC
. | TRBJ2-7 | TRBV14 | TRBD2 | CASSLSGTTYEQYF | TGTGCCAGCAGCCTGTCCGGGACTACCTACGAGCAGTACTTC
. | TRBJ2-1 | TRBV28 | . | CASFTGVYVNEQFF | TGTGCCAGCTTCACGGGGGTATATGTCAATGAGCAGTTCTTC
. | TRBJ1-2 | TRBV9 | TRBD1 | CASSVDWDSYGYTF | TGTGCCAGCAGCGTAGATTGGGACAGCTATGGCTACACCTTC
once | TRBJ2-3 | TRBV30 | . | CAWSGSRQSPSTDTQYF | TGTGCCTGGAGCGGATCCAGGCAGAGTCCTAGCACAGATACGCAGTATTTT
. | TRBJ2-7 | TRBV6-6 | . | CASSYSPRVSPYEQYF | TGTGCCAGCAGTTACAGTCCTAGGGTTTCCCCCTACGAGCAGTACTTC
. | TRBJ2-6 | TRBV29-1 | . | CSVEEVSGANVLTF | TGCAGCGTTGAAGAGGTATCTGGGGCCAACGTCCTGACTTTC
. | TRBJ2-6 | TRBV2 | . | CASSESQGRANVLTF | TGTGCCAGCAGTGAGTCCCAGGGGAGGGCCAACGTCCTGACTTTC
. | TRBJ2-1 | TRBV11-2 | . | CASSLDGRSYNEQFF | TGTGCCAGCAGCTTGGATGGGAGGTCCTACAATGAGCAGTTCTTC
. | TRBJ2-3 | TRBV5-1 | . | CASSPGQLSTDTQYF | TGCGCCAGCAGCCCAGGACAGCTGAGCACAGATACGCAGTATTTT
. | TRBJ2-1 | TRBV10-3 | TRBD1 | CAISEPGQGAVNEQFF | TGTGCCATCAGTGAGCCGGGACAGGGGGCAGTAAATGAGCAGTTCTTC
. | TRBJ2-2 | TRBV7-2 | . | CASSSRLSGYTGELFF | TGTGCCAGCAGCTCTAGGCTTTCAGGGTACACCGGGGAGCTGTTTTTT
once | TRBJ1-3 | TRBV7-6 | . | CASSLGIVGNTIYF | TGTGCCAGCAGCTTAGGGATTGTTGGAAACACCATATATTTT
. | TRBJ2-4 | TRBV7-2 | . | CASSRIGPKNIQYF | TGTGCCAGCAGCCGTATAGGGCCCAAAAACATTCAGTACTTC
. | TRBJ2-2 | TRBV28 | . | CASSTGLNGELFF | TGTGCCAGCAGCACAGGGTTGAACGGGGAGCTGTTTTTT
. | TRBJ1-1 | TRBV6-1 | TRBD1 | CASSALTGAVYTEAFF | TGTGCCAGCAGTGCCCTGACAGGGGCGGTGTACACTGAAGCTTTCTTT
. | TRBJ2-1 | TRBV20-1 | . | CSASNNEQFF | TGCAGTGCTAGTAACAATGAGCAGTTCTTC
. | TRBJ2-1 | TRBV11-2 | . | CASSPMLGSSSYNEQFF | TGTGCCAGCAGCCCGATGTTGGGCTCTAGCTCCTACAATGAGCAGTTCTTC